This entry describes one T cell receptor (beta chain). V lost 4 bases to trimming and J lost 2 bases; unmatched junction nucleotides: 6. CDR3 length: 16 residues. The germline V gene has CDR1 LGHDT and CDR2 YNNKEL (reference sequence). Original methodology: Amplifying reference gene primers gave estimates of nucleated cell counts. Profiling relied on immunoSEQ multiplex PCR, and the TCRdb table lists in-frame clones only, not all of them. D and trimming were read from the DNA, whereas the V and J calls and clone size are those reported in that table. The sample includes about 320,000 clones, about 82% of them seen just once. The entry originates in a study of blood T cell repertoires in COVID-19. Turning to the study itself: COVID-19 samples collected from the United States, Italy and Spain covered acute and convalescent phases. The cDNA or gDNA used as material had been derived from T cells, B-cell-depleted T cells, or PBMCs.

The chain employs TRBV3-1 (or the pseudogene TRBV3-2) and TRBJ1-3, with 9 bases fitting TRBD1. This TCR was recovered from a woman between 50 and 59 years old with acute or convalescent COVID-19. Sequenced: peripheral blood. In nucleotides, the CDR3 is TGTGCCAGCAGCCCCCTCGGGACAGGGACTGGAAACACCATATATTTT. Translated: CASSPLGTGTGNTIYF.